The 24 T cell receptor beta chains below were found in one sample sequenced in a study of blood T cells in healthy people across ages. Through a sample-barcoded 5' primer and a J-beta primer mix, a second PCR was run for about 7 to 12 cycles. TCRdb ran MiXCR on the 5' RACE reads and lists one entry per CDR3 protein. The sample includes approximately 1.5 million distinct CDR3 sequences, 35% to 45% seen only once; the top ten take around 4%. What was sequenced was blood. These receptors were taken from a woman aged 18-29 years in good health.

There are a few counts of this clonotype. This chain uses TRBV30 with TRBJ1-3; TRBD1 is a possible D gene (6 bases). The CDR3 contains 14 residues. Trimming left V 4 bases short and J 4 bases short, with 14 bases between. CDR1 is GTSNPN, CDR2 SVGIG, per germline (reference sequence). The DNA for the CDR3 is TGTGCCTGGAACCTGGGACACCCGGGAAACACCATATATTTT. Residues: CAWNLGHPGNTIYF. Looking up the rest from reference TRBV30 and TRBJ1-3 gives the full variable domain: SQTIHQWPATLVQPVGSPLSLECTVEGTSNPNLYWYRQAAGRGLQLLFYSVGIGQISSEVPQNLSASRPQDRQFILSSKKLLLSDSGFYLCAWNLGHPGNTIYFGEGSWLTVV.

The chain has TRBV28 and TRBJ2-5; D call uncertain. The CDR3 is made up of 16 amino acids. Germline-derived CDR1 and CDR2 are MDHEN and SYDVKM. The V end lost 4 bases, the J end lost 0 bases, and 15 bases lay between the germline ends. CDR3 loop: CASSSLPSGNQETQYF. CDR3 bases: TGTGCCAGCAGTTCCCTCCCGTCTGGCAACCAAGAGACCCAGTACTTC.

This clonotype was detected only a few times. CDR3 sequence reads: CASSGAGYYGYTF. Here the CDR3 DNA reads TGTGCCAGCAGTGGAGCAGGGTACTATGGCTACACCTTC. This chain uses TRBV28 with TRBJ1-2; D perhaps matches TRBD1 (5 bases). The V gene's germline CDR1 is MDHEN and CDR2 SYDVKM. V was pared by 5 bases and J by 3 bases, with 10 bases between. There are 13 residues in the CDR3.

The V call is TRBV12-3 or TRBV12-4, the J call TRBJ2-7; D is perhaps TRBD1 (6 bases). Trimming took off 7 bases at V and 3 bases at J, with 19 bases between the two ends. This CDR3 is 15 amino acids long. The CDR3 region has the DNA TGTGCCAGCACTGCAAACAGGGTCCCTTTCTACGAGCAGTACTTC. It codes for CASTANRVPFYEQYF.

This clonotype was detected a few times. The chain joins TRBV28 to TRBJ2-1, with D maybe TRBD2 (6 bases). V shed 5 bases and J shed 0 bases, with 14 bases lying between them. Germline CDR1 and CDR2: MDHEN and SYDVKM. This CDR3 has 16 amino acids. The CDR3 nucleotides read TGTGCCAGCAGTCCACGGGCGGGGAGCTCCTACAATGAGCAGTTCTTC. Protein product: CASSPRAGSSYNEQFF.

The chain recombines TRBV12-5 with TRBJ2-1, with TRBD1 matching 10 bases. V shed 6 bases and J 8 bases; nucleotides not matched to a gene: 13. Germline CDR1 LGHNT, CDR2 FRNRAP. The CDR3 is 16 residues long. This chain's CDR3 is CASGLLRTGGNYEQFF. DNA for the CDR3: TGTGCTAGTGGCCTCCTCCGGACAGGGGGTAACTATGAGCAGTTCTTC.

This chain links TRBV7-2 with TRBJ2-3; D tentatively fits TRBD1 or TRBD2 (5 bases each). Trimming removed 3 bases from V and 7 bases from J, with 20 bases in between. Germline V gene data show CDR1 as SGHTA and CDR2 as FQGNSA. This CDR3 contains 16 residues. The CDR3 DNA reads TGTGCCAGCAGCTTGAGCCCGGGACGGCGTTGGTATACGCAGTATTTT. Translating it yields CASSLSPGRRWYTQYF. The variable domain in full, with the rest retrieved from reference TRBV7-2 and TRBJ2-3, is GAGVSQSPSNKVTEKGKDVELRCDPISGHTALYWYRQSLGQGLEFLIYFQGNSAPDKSGLPSDRFSAERTGGSVSTLTIQRTQQEDSAVYLCASSLSPGRRWYTQYFGPGTRLTVL.

The chain employs TRBV7-8 and TRBJ2-7; the match to TRBD2 covers 13 bases. Germline-derived CDR1 and CDR2 are SGHVS and FQNEAQ. The CDR3 length is 13 residues. With 5 bases clipped from V and 12 bases from J, the junction kept 7 bases outside the gene matches. CDR3: CASSPGLAGIRYF. CDR3 sequence (DNA): TGTGCCAGCAGCCCGGGACTAGCGGGGATCCGGTACTTC.

The chain joins TRBV21-1 to TRBJ2-7; the D call of TRBD1 is as the table states it, not checked on the DNA. TRBV21-1 is recorded as a pseudogene. The CDR3 is 17 amino acids. CDR3 region: CASSKVRADGRSYEQYF. The DNA of the CDR3 is TGTGCCAGCAGCAAAGTAAGGGCGGACGGACGGTCCTACGAGCAGTACTTC.

This clonotype was observed a single time. The chain uses TRBV29-1 and TRBJ2-1; TRBD1 agrees at 10 bases. V lost 2 bases and J lost 3; bases outside the gene matches: 4. Germline V gene lookup returns CDR1 SQVTM and CDR2 ANQGSEA. CDR3 size: 15 residues. Written as DNA, the CDR3 is TGCAGCGTTGAACTCGACAGGGGGCACTACAATGAGCAGTTCTTC. Residues: CSVELDRGHYNEQFF.

The chain has TRBV24-1 and TRBJ2-1; 12 bases line up with TRBD2. CDR1 KGHDR and CDR2 SFDVKD come from the germline V gene. The CDR3 is 20 residues long. J gave up 8 bases and V 5 bases, and 21 bases lay outside the gene matches. The CDR3 sequence is CATSGPSGLAGPLWTHEQFF. The CDR3 DNA reads TGTGCCACCAGTGGCCCATCGGGACTAGCGGGTCCCCTATGGACACATGAGCAGTTCTTC.

Only a few counts were recorded for this clonotype. The chain uses TRBV4-1 and TRBJ1-1; D is perhaps TRBD1 (6 bases). V was pared by 3 bases and J by 2 bases, with 10 bases between. The CDR3 totals 14 residues. Germline CDR1 MGHRA, CDR2 YSYEKL. The CDR3 DNA reads TGCGCCAGCAGCCATGGACAGATTAACACTGAAGCTTTCTTT. Protein product: CASSHGQINTEAFF.

This clonotype showed up just a few times. V gene TRBV5-1 combines with J gene TRBJ1-6, with TRBD1 matching 8 bases. This CDR3 is 14 amino acids long. Germline values: CDR1 SGHRS, CDR2 YFSETQ. The ends lost 0 bases at V and 9 bases at J; junction bases unmatched: 2. The CDR3 loop reads CASSLADRASPLHF. CDR3 in DNA: TGCGCCAGCAGCTTGGCGGACAGGGCTTCACCCCTCCACTTT.

This clonotype was detected only a few times. This could be a read error, since a much larger clone is one nucleotide away. The chain combines TRBV12-3 or TRBV12-4 with TRBJ2-1; D is possibly TRBD1 (6 bases). Trimming stripped 2 bases from V and 2 bases from J, with 7 bases between. CDR3 length equals 14 residues. The CDR3 spells CASSLYRAYNEQFF. Here the CDR3 DNA reads TGTGCCAGCAGTTTATACAGGGCCTACAATGAGCAGTTCTTC.

This clonotype has more than one count but fewer than ten. The rearrangement links TRBV20-1 to TRBJ1-2, with TRBD1 identical over 7 bases. Germline CDR1 reads DFQATT; CDR2 reads SNEGSKA (reference sequence). The trim removed 3 bases at V and 2 bases at J, leaving 6 bases unmatched. The CDR3 covers 14 residues. CDR3 residues: CSAREAGGNYGYTF. For the CDR3, the DNA is TGCAGTGCTAGGGAGGCAGGGGGGAACTATGGCTACACCTTC.

There are a few counts of this clonotype. The chain recombines TRBV7-2 with TRBJ2-3; weak D call: TRBD2 (6 bases). There are 16 residues in the CDR3. The germline V gene has CDR1 SGHTA and CDR2 FQGNSA. Trimming took off 1 base at V and 6 bases at J, with 17 bases between the two ends. The CDR3: CASSLVVLAGLDTQYF. The CDR3 DNA reads as TGTGCCAGCAGCTTAGTAGTACTCGCGGGATTGGATACGCAGTATTTT. The full variable domain, rest sourced from reference TRBV7-2 and TRBJ2-3, is GAGVSQSPSNKVTEKGKDVELRCDPISGHTALYWYRQSLGQGLEFLIYFQGNSAPDKSGLPSDRFSAERTGGSVSTLTIQRTQQEDSAVYLCASSLVVLAGLDTQYFGPGTRLTVL.

The rearrangement joins TRBV25-1 to TRBJ2-1; 10 bases align to TRBD1. V shed 3 bases and J 3 bases; nucleotides not matched to a gene: 5. This CDR3 spans 16 amino acids. Germline CDR1 is MGHDK and CDR2 is SYGVNS. CDR3 sequence (DNA): TGTGCCAGCAGTGAGGTCGGGGACAGGGGCTACAATGAGCAGTTCTTC. The encoded protein is CASSEVGDRGYNEQFF.

This chain's CDR3 is CASSTRARGSYNEQYF. CDR3 nucleotide sequence: TGTGCCAGCAGCACCCGAGCGCGCGGTAGCTACAATGAGCAGTACTTC. The chain recombines TRBV9 with TRBJ2-7, with D unclear. Between the trimmed V and J ends, which lost 4 bases and 7 bases, there was a span of 24 bases. The germline V gene encodes CDR1 SGDLS and CDR2 YYNGEE. The CDR3 runs to 16 residues.

This clonotype was observed a single time. This chain uses TRBV27 with TRBJ2-1, with 8 positions matching TRBD2. The V gene's germline CDR1 is MNHEY and CDR2 SMNVEV (reference sequence). V was pared by 6 bases and J by 9 bases, with 7 bases of the junction left unmatched. The CDR3 has 13 residues. The CDR3, as DNA: TGTGCCAGCAGCGTGGGGCGGGAGGCTGAGCAGTTCTTC. This codes for CASSVGREAEQFF.

The count of this clonotype is one. This rearrangement joins TRBV10-3 to TRBJ1-5; D perhaps matches TRBD1 (5 bases). Germline-derived CDR1 and CDR2 are ENHRY and SYGVKD. Trimming stripped 2 bases from V and 0 bases from J, with 11 bases between. CDR3 size: 16 residues. The CDR3 protein is CAISEEQEGSNQPQHF. CDR3 DNA sequence: TGTGCCATCAGTGAGGAACAGGAGGGTAGCAATCAGCCCCAGCATTTT.

The rearrangement joins TRBV2 to TRBJ2-5; D is unresolved. The CDR3 is made up of 11 amino acids. Germline V CDR1 and CDR2: SNHLY, FYNNEI. Trimming stripped 8 bases from V and 11 bases from J, with 15 bases between. This chain's CDR3 is CASVHHNEQYF. The CDR3 DNA follows: TGTGCCAGCGTGCATCACAATGAGCAGTACTTC.

This clonotype was seen only a few times. The chain uses TRBV4-2 and TRBJ2-2; the match to TRBD2 covers 12 bases. This CDR3 is built from 16 residues. The germline V gene has CDR1 LGHNA and CDR2 YNFKEQ. Trimming removed 4 bases from V and 8 bases from J; junction bases left unmatched: 8. This CDR3 reads CASSPLTSGGFGELFF. The CDR3 DNA reads as TGTGCCAGCAGCCCCCTGACTAGCGGGGGATTTGGGGAGCTGTTTTTT.

The chain uses TRBV15 and TRBJ1-4, with D possibly being TRBD1 (6 bases). Between the trimmed V and J ends, which lost 6 bases and 0 bases, there was a span of 14 bases. This CDR3 region has 16 residues. CDR1 and CDR2 (germline): LNHNV, YYDKDF (reference sequence). CDR3 residues: CATRGGRVATNEKLFF. Here the CDR3 DNA reads TGTGCCACCAGAGGGGGGAGGGTGGCAACTAATGAAAAACTGTTTTTT.

The rearrangement joins TRBV6-2 or TRBV6-3 to TRBJ2-4, with 7 bases that match TRBD2. From germline, CDR1 is MNHEY and CDR2 SVGEGT. V was clipped by 7 bases and J by 13 bases; unmatched bases: 16. The CDR3 spans 14 residues. CDR3 in DNA: TGTGCCAGCACGCTTCTAGCGGTGGGGGGTGAGCAGTACTTC. Its protein product is CASTLLAVGGEQYF.